A single sample gave rise to the 15 T cell receptor beta chains below, sequenced in a study of response to subunit inactivated influenza vaccine. Each CDR3 protein is one row after TCRdb ran MiXCR on the RT-PCR reads. The sample gives about 530,000 distinct CDR3 sequences, around 11% of which show up once; more than 8.5% is in the top ten. Sequenced material: PBMCs from blood, taken on the day of vaccination. The receptors derive from a man aged 50-60 years who received an inactivated influenza vaccine.

This clonotype was seen more than once but under ten times. The chain couples TRBV5-1 to TRBJ2-1, with 13 bases that match TRBD2. The germline V gene encodes CDR1 SGHRS and CDR2 YFSETQ. Trimming removed 4 bases from V and 8 bases from J; junction bases left unmatched: 6. This CDR3 spans 15 amino acids. The CDR3 sequence: CASSDGTSGIDEQFF. Written as DNA, the CDR3 is TGCGCCAGCAGCGACGGGACTAGCGGGATAGATGAGCAGTTCTTC.

V is TRBV2 and J is TRBJ1-5; D is unresolved. This CDR3 has 14 residues. Germline loops: CDR1 SNHLY, CDR2 FYNNEI. V shed 3 bases and J shed 2 bases, with 8 bases lying between them. As DNA, the CDR3 is TGTGCCAGCAGTGATCTCGGTGGCAATCAGCCCCAGCATTTT. Translating gives CASSDLGGNQPQHF.

The table lists this clonotype with many counts. The genes are TRBV6-2 or TRBV6-3 and TRBJ1-1; D remains ambiguous. Trimming took 5 bases from V and 1 from J, leaving 20 bases between them. This CDR3 is 17 amino acids long. Per germline, CDR1 MNHEY and CDR2 SVGEGT. The CDR3 nucleotides read TGTGCCAGCAGTCTTCCTGGTAGAAGGACGGGGAACACTGAAGCTTTCTTT. This gives the protein CASSLPGRRTGNTEAFF.

The genes are TRBV5-1 and TRBJ2-1, with TRBD1 matching 9 bases. The V gene's germline CDR1 is SGHRS and CDR2 YFSETQ. This CDR3 has 15 amino acids. With V trimmed by 5 bases and J by 2 bases, 5 bases remained unmatched. DNA of the CDR3: TGCGCCAGCAGGGATGGACAGGGGACCTACAATGAGCAGTTCTTC. Amino acid sequence: CASRDGQGTYNEQFF.

The chain couples TRBV5-1 to TRBJ1-5, with D perhaps matching TRBD1 (5 bases). V gave up 0 bases and J gave up 9 bases, with 13 bases separating them. Per the germline V gene, CDR1 is SGHRS and CDR2 is YFSETQ. The CDR3 is 14 residues long. This CDR3 reads CASSLDIGGGPQHF. The CDR3 coding sequence is TGCGCCAGCAGCTTGGATATTGGGGGTGGGCCCCAGCATTTT.

In its sample, this clonotype was seen many times. This chain joins TRBV7-2 and TRBJ1-2, with TRBD1 matching over 8 bases. The CDR3 sequence is 14 residues long. CDR1 is SGHTA and CDR2 is FQGNSA in the germline V gene. V lost 5 bases to trimming and J lost 4 bases; unmatched junction nucleotides: 6. The CDR3 sequence: CASSLQGGLYGYTF. The CDR3 region has the DNA TGTGCCAGCAGCCTACAGGGGGGTCTCTATGGCTACACCTTC.

This clonotype has only a few counts. The chain is built from TRBV12-3 or TRBV12-4 and TRBJ2-1; D ambiguous. This CDR3 is built from 13 residues. Trimming left V 1 base short and J 6 bases short, with 7 bases between. The chain's CDR3 is CASSLGRFNEQFF. CDR3 DNA: TGTGCCAGCAGTTTAGGTCGGTTCAATGAGCAGTTCTTC.

This clonotype occurred a few times. J is TRBJ1-5 and V is TRBV20-1; TRBD1 matches 7 bases. This CDR3 region has 12 residues. Trimming cost V 6 bases and J 7 bases; bases outside gene matches: 6. Germline values: CDR1 DFQATT, CDR2 SNEGSKA (reference sequence). CDR3 nucleotides: TGCAGTGCAAGGGACAGAGGGCAGCCCCAGCATTTT. It translates to CSARDRGQPQHF.

The gene calls are TRBV18 and TRBJ2-1; 7 bases fit TRBD2. Germline V gives CDR1 KGHSH, CDR2 LQKENI. The ends lost 4 bases at V and 5 bases at J; junction bases unmatched: 8. The CDR3 has 15 amino acids. CDR3 in DNA: TGTGCCAGCTCACAGGCGGGAGTGGGTAACAATGAGCAGTTCTTC. As protein: CASSQAGVGNNEQFF.

This clonotype was seen ten or more times. This rearrangement joins TRBV12-3 or TRBV12-4 to TRBJ1-2, with a tentative D call TRBD1 (5 bases). The V end lost 3 bases, the J end lost 8 bases, and 13 bases lay between the germline ends. This CDR3 is built from 13 residues. The CDR3 here is CASSLQGVKGYTF. The CDR3 coding sequence is TGTGCCAGCAGTTTGCAAGGGGTTAAAGGCTACACCTTC.

In its sample, this clonotype was seen a few times. The chain employs TRBV6-4 and TRBJ2-2; 7 nucleotides line up with TRBD2. Germline CDR1 is MRHNA and CDR2 is SNTAGT. The CDR3 is made up of 15 amino acids. J was trimmed by 4 bases and V by 2 bases; bases with no gene match: 4. CDR3 bases: TGTGCCAGCAGTGACGAGGCTAGCGGCACCGGGGAGCTGTTTTTT. Its protein is CASSDEASGTGELFF.

This clonotype has just a few counts. This chain uses TRBV20-1 with TRBJ2-1; D not certain. V was cut by 0 bases and J by 5 bases, with 11 bases left in between. The CDR3 length is 14 residues. Germline V gives CDR1 DFQATT, CDR2 SNEGSKA (reference sequence). CDR3 protein: CSARDLTFNNEQFF. Written as DNA, the CDR3 is TGCAGTGCTAGAGATCTGACTTTCAACAATGAGCAGTTCTTC.

This clonotype showed up just a few times. V and J are TRBV20-1 and TRBJ2-1, with a tentative D call TRBD2 (5 bases). With 0 bases removed from V and 7 bases from J, the gap between germline ends came to 13 bases. The CDR3 is 14 residues long. Germline loops: CDR1 DFQATT, CDR2 SNEGSKA (reference sequence). The CDR3 nucleotides are TGCAGTGCTAGAGATGGTTGGCGGGTAAATGAGCAGTTCTTC. Translation: CSARDGWRVNEQFF.

This chain uses TRBV14 with TRBJ1-1; D gene ambiguous. The germline gives CDR1 SGHDN, CDR2 FVKESK. This CDR3 has 12 amino acids. V was shortened by 3 bases and J by 4 bases, with 6 bases between the two germline ends. The CDR3 region has the DNA TGTGCCAGCAGCCACTTAGGCACTGAAGCTTTCTTT. As protein: CASSHLGTEAFF.

The V and J genes are TRBV7-8 and TRBJ2-2, with 14 bases lining up with TRBD2. The germline V gene has CDR1 SGHVS and CDR2 FQNEAQ. V gave up 4 bases and J gave up 1 base; unmatched junction bases: 8. This CDR3 contains 19 residues. The CDR3 sequence is CASSSGTSGRGGNTGELFF. CDR3 coding DNA: TGTGCCAGCAGCTCCGGGACTAGCGGGAGAGGAGGGAACACCGGGGAGCTGTTTTTT.